In this sample, the clone carrying this TCR beta chain turned up once. A much larger clone sits a single nucleotide away, making a read error possible. Germline V gene lookup returns CDR1 SGHRS and CDR2 YFSETQ. There are 16 residues in the CDR3. RNA transcripts yielded amplified TCR beta CDR3 regions. The HTBI primer set was used in a first-round RT-PCR of the TCR CDR3. One entry per CDR3 protein, called by TCRdb with MiXCR from the multiplex PCR reads. The table lists hundreds of thousands of distinct CDR3 sequences, about 20% of them singletons. The data originate from a study of T cells in Graves' hyperthyroidism and ophthalmopathy. Across the whole study: Peripheral blood was obtained at initial diagnosis, preceding any treatment.

Patients affected by ophthalmopathy presented a Clinical Activity Score of at least 3, a NOSPECS grade of at least 4, and disease duration below 3 months. Clinical symptoms, serum thyroxine and TRAb, thyroid ultrasound and orbital computed tomography were used for the diagnoses. The V gene is TRBV5-1, the J gene TRBJ2-5, with 11 nucleotides matching TRBD1. Specimen: blood. The clonotype comes from a man aged 40-50 years with Graves' ophthalmopathy. For the CDR3, the DNA is TGCGCCAGCAGCCCCGGGACAGGGGGGTACCAAGAGACCCAGTGCTTC. It encodes CASSPGTGGYQETQCF.